The source of this T cell receptor (beta chain) is a study of blood T cell repertoires in COVID-19. Study summary: T cells, B-cell-depleted T cells, or PBMCs supplied cDNA or gDNA.

Germline CDR1 and CDR2: SGHNT and YYREEE (reference sequence). This CDR3 has 14 residues. V lost 4 bases, J lost 0 bases, and 7 bases lay in between. The protocol was immunoSEQ multiplex PCR, while the TCRdb copy is restricted to in-frame clones and leaves out a portion. The sample lists roughly 220,000 clones, approximately 80% occurring once. The sequencing input was peripheral blood. This TCR was recovered from a man aged 25 to 40 with active or convalescent COVID-19. The rearrangement joins TRBV5-4 to TRBJ2-2; TRBD2 is a possible D gene (5 bases). The CDR3 here is CASSPGTNTGELFF. CDR3 nucleotide sequence: TGTGCCAGCAGCCCCGGGACGAACACCGGGGAGCTGTTTTTT.